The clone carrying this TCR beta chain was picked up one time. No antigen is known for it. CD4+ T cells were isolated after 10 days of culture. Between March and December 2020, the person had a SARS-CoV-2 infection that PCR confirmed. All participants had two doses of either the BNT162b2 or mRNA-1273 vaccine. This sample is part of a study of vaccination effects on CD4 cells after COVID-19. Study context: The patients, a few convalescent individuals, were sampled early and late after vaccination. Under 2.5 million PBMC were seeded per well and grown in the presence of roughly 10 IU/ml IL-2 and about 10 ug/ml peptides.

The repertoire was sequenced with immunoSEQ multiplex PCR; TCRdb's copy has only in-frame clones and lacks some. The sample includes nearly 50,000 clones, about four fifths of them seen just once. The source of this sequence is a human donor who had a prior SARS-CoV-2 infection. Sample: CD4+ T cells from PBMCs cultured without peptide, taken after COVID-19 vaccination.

The CDR3 region is CASSSRRDMQGELFF. The CDR3 DNA sequence: TGTGCCAGCAGCTCCCGAAGGGACATGCAGGGGGAGCTGTTTTTT. V gene TRBV21-1 combines with J gene TRBJ2-2; whether TRBD1, the table's D call, matches the DNA was not checked. TRBV21-1 is recorded as a pseudogene. The CDR3 has 15 amino acids.